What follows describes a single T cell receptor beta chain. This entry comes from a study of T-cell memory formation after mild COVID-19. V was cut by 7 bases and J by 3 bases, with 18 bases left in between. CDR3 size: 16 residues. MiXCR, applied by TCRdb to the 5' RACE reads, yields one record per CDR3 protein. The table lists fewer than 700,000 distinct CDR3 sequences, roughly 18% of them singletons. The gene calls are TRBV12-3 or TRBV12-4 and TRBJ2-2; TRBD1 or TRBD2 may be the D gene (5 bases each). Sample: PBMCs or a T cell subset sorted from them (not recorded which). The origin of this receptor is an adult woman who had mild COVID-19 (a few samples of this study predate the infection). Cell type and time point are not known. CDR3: CASIRNWGSHTGELFF. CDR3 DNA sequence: TGTGCCAGCATAAGAAACTGGGGGAGTCACACCGGGGAGCTGTTTTTT.